Detailed here is one T cell receptor beta chain. This clonotype has just a few counts. Its recognized antigen is unknown. Base qualities were left out, and no much larger clone turns up one base away. These data originate in a study of response to subunit inactivated influenza vaccine (dated by TCRdb to the late 2010s). As for the study more broadly: The study used deep quantitative T cell receptor repertoire profiling to track responses to a trivalent subunit inactivated influenza vaccine.

What the study reported, not specific to this receptor: The authors suggested that each seasonal influenza vaccination may recruit only a limited number of new T cells.

The meaning of the sample's time point label: 45 to 50 days after influenza vaccine administration. The receptor library was made with RT-PCR. TCRdb names Illumina HiSeq 2500 as the instrument used. TCRdb reprocessing: public reads trimmed at Q25 with fastp, clones called with MiXCR, in-frame beta chains kept. Every CDR3 protein is listed once, alongside the most common genes and DNA of its rows. The sample table holds fewer than 700,000 distinct CDR3 sequences, of which 10% to 15% were seen once. The ten largest make up less than 15% of the sample. Including cysteine and phenylalanine, the CDR3 has 18 amino acids. The read is trimmed to its CDR3 DNA, 54 bases read in frame from base 1. Via the germline V gene, CDR1 is SGHRS and CDR2 YFSETQ. V is reduced by 4 bases and J by 0 bases, leaving a spacing of 19 bases between them.

This clonotype was obtained from a man between 45 and 60 years old who received an inactivated influenza vaccine. Donor details come from another sample of the same person, matched by shared clones. The chain links TRBV5-1 with TRBJ2-2, with the D call perhaps TRBD1 or TRBD2, each one matching 6 bases. Sequencing used PBMCs from blood, obtained more than 35 days after vaccination. CDR3 region: CASSPEGGTYANTGELFF. The sequenced DNA is TGCGCCAGCAGCCCGGAGGGGGGCACTTACGCGAACACCGGGGAGCTGTTTTTT. The full variable domain, completed from the reference TRBV5-1 and TRBJ2-2 proteins outside the CDR3, reads KAGVTQTPRYLIKTRGQQVTLSCSPISGHRSVSWYQQTPGQGLQFLFEYFSETQRNKGNFPGRFSGRQFSNSRSEMNVSTLELGDSALYLCASSPEGGTYANTGELFFGEGSRLTVL.